The subject of this entry is one T cell receptor beta chain. Its target is not known. At one boundary the junction diverges from the germline segment, which might be a read error. This entry is derived from a study of OX40 agonist ivuxolimab in advanced cancers. Study findings and constraints: Average numbers of expanded clones were greater in CD8+ T cells than in CD4+.

From germline, CDR1 is MNHEY and CDR2 SVGAGI. The length of the CDR3 is 15 residues. Measured with immunoSEQ multiplex PCR; TCRdb has only the in-frame clones, and not every one. The table shows 40,000 or so clones, with 85% to 90% occurring only once. The material was CD4+ or CD8+ T cells sorted from blood, obtained in a trial of the OX40 agonist ivuxolimab. The source is an adult with an advanced solid tumor such as melanoma, head and neck, liver or kidney cancer. The V and J genes are TRBV6-5 and TRBJ2-5; no reliable D call. For the CDR3, the DNA is TGTGCCGGCAGTTACTCGAGGATGAACCAAGAGACCCAGTACTTC. Translated: CAGSYSRMNQETQYF.